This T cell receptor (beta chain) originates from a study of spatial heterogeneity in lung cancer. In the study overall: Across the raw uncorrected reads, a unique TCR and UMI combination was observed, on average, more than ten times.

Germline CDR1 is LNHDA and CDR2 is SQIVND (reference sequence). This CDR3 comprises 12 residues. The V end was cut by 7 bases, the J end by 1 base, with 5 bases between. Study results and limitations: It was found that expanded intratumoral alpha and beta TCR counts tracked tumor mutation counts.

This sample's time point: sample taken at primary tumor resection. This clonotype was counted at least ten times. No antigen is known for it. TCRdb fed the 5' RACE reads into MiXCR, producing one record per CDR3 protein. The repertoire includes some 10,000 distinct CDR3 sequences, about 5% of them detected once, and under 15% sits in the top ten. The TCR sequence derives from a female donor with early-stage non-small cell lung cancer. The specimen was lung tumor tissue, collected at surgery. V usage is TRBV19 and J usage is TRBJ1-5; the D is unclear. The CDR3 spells CASKVSNQPQHF. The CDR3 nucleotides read TGTGCCAGTAAGGTGAGCAATCAGCCCCAGCATTTT.